A single count supports the clone carrying this TCR beta chain. The sample belongs to a study of technical replicates of blood from a handful of donors. The V and J ends lost 5 bases and 0 bases, in that order; junction bases with no gene match: 8. This CDR3 is built from 16 residues. Germline V CDR1 and CDR2: LGHNA, YNFKEQ. Sequenced by immunoSEQ multiplex PCR; TCRdb stores in-frame clones only, minus some. The table lists tens of thousands of clones, 95% of them singletons. The gene calls are TRBV4-2 and TRBJ1-1, with 8 nucleotides matching TRBD1. This clonotype was sampled from a human donor in good health. Sequencing was performed on T cells isolated from PBMCs. The CDR3 region is CASSLTGGGVNTEAFF. As DNA, the CDR3 is TGTGCCAGCAGCTTAACAGGGGGTGGCGTGAACACTGAAGCTTTCTTT.